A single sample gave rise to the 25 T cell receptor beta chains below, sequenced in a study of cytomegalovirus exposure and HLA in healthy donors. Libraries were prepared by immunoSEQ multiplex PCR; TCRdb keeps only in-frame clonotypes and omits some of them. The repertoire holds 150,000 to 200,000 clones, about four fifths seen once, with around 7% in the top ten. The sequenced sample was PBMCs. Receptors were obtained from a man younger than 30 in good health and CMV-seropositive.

The CDR3 nucleotides read TGTGCCAGCAGCTCTAACCTAGCATCCGAGCAGTACTTC. Its translation is CASSSNLASEQYF. The chain employs TRBV21-1 and TRBJ2-7; the table calls TRBD2, which could not be checked here. TRBV21-1 is a pseudogene segment. The CDR3 contains 13 residues.

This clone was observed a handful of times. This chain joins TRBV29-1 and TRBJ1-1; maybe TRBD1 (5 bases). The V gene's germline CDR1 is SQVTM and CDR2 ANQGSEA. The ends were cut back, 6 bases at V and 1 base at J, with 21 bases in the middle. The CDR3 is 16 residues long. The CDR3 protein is CSVESGTREPNTEAFF. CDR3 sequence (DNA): TGCAGCGTCGAATCAGGGACGCGGGAACCGAACACTGAAGCTTTCTTT.

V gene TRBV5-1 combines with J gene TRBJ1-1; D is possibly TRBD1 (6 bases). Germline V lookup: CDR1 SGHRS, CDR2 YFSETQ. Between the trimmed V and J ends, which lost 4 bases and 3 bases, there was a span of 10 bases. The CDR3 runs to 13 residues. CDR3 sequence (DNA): TGCGCCAGCAGCGAGGGGGGGGACACTGAAGCTTTCTTT. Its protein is CASSEGGDTEAFF.

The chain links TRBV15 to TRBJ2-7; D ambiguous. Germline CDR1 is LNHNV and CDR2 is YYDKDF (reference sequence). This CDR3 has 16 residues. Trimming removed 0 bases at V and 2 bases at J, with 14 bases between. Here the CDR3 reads CATSRDPPGTTYEQYF. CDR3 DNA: TGTGCCACCAGCAGAGATCCCCCGGGTACGACCTACGAGCAGTACTTC.

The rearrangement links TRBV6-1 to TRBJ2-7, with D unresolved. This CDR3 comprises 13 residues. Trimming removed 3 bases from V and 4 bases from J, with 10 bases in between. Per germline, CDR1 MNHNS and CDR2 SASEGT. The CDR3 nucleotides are TGTGCCAGCAGTGAGGTGGCACGTTACGAGCAGTACTTC. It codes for CASSEVARYEQYF.

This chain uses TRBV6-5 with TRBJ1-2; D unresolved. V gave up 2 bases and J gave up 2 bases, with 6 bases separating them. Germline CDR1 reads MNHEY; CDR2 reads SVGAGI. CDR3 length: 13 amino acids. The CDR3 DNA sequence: TGTGCCAGCAGTTACGGCCGAAACTATGGCTACACCTTC. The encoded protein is CASSYGRNYGYTF.

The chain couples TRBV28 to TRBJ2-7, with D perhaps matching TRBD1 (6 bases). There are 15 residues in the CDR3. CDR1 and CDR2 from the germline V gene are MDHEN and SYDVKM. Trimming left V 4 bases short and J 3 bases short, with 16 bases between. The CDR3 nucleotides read TGTGCCAGCAGTTCAATATTGGACAGCCGCTACGAGCAGTACTTC. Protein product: CASSSILDSRYEQYF.

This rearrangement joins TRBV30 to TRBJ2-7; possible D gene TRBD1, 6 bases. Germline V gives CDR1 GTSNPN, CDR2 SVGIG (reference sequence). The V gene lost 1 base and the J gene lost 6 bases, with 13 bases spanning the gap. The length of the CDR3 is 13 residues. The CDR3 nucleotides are TGTGCCTGGAGTGCCAGGGGTGCAGGCGAGCAGTACTTC. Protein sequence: CAWSARGAGEQYF.

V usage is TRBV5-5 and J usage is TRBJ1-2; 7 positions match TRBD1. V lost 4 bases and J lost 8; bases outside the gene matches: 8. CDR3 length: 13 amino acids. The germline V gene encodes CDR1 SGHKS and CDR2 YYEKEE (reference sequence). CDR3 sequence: CASSPDRDRGYTF. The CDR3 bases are TGTGCCAGCAGCCCAGACAGGGACCGCGGCTACACCTTC.

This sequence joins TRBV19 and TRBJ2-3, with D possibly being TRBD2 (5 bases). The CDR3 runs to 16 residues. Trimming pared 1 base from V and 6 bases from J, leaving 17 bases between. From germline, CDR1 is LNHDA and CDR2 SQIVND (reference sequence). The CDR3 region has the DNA TGTGCCAGTAGTATAGGGGCGGGCGAAGGACGGGATACGCAGTATTTT. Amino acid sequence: CASSIGAGEGRDTQYF.

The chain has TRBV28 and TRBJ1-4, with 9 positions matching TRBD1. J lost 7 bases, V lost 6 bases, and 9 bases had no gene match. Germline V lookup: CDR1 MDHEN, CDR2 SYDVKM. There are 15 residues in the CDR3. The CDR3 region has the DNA TGTGCCAGCAGCCTACCACAGGGGGCCGGTGAAAAACTGTTTTTT. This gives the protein CASSLPQGAGEKLFF.

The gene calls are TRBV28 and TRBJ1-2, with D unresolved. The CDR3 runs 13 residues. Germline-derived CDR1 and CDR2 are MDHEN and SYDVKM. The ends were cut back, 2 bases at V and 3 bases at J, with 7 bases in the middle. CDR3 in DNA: TGTGCCAGCAGTTTACAGGTTCACTATGGCTACACCTTC. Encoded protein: CASSLQVHYGYTF.

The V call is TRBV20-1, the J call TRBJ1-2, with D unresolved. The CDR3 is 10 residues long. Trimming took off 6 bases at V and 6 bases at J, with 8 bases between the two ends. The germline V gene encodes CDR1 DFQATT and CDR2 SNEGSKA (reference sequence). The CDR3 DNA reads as TGCAGTGCACCGAGAGATGGCTACACCTTC. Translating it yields CSAPRDGYTF.

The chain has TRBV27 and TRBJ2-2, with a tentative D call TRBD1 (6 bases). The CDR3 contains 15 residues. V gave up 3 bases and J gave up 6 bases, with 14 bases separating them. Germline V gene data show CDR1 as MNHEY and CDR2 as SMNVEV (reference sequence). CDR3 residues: CASSFGLAGAGELFF. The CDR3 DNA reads TGTGCCAGCAGTTTCGGTCTAGCAGGGGCCGGGGAGCTGTTTTTT.

CDR3 protein: CASSPGQLNQPQHF. Here the CDR3 DNA reads TGCGCCAGCAGCCCGGGACAGCTCAATCAGCCCCAGCATTTT. V usage is TRBV4-1 and J usage is TRBJ1-5; 7 positions agree with TRBD1. J was trimmed by 3 bases and V by 4 bases; bases with no gene match: 3. CDR3 size: 14 residues. Germline V gene sequence: CDR1 MGHRA, CDR2 YSYEKL.

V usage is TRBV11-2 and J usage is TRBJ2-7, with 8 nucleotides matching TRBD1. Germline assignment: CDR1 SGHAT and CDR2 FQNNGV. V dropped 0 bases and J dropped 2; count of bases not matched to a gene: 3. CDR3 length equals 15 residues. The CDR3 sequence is CASSLEWTGTYEQYF. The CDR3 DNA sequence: TGTGCCAGCAGCTTAGAATGGACAGGGACCTACGAGCAGTACTTC.

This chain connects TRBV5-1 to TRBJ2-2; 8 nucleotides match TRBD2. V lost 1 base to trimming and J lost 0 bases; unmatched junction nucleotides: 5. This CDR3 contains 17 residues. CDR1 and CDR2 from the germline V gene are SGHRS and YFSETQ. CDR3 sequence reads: CASSLQPGGANTGELFF. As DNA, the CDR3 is TGCGCCAGCAGCTTGCAACCGGGAGGGGCGAACACCGGGGAGCTGTTTTTT.

The CDR3 nucleotides are TGTGCCAGCAGCTTTACCGGGACAGGGTATCAGCCCCAGCATTTT. Its protein is CASSFTGTGYQPQHF. V gene TRBV7-2 combines with J gene TRBJ1-5; TRBD1 agrees at 9 bases. In germline, CDR1 is SGHTA, CDR2 FQGNSA. J gave up 5 bases and V 3 bases, and 5 bases lay outside the gene matches. The CDR3 contains 15 residues.

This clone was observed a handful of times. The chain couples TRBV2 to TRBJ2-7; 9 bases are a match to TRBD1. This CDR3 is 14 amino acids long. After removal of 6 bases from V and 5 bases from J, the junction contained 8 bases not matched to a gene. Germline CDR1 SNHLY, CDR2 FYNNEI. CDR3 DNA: TGTGCCAGCAGAGCCGGGACAGGGCGCCACGAGCAGTACTTC. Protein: CASRAGTGRHEQYF.

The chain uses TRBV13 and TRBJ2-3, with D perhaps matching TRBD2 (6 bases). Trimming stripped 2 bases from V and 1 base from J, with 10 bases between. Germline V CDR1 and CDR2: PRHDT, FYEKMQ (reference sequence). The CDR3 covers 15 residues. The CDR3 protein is CASSLYSSGTDTQYF. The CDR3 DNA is TGTGCCAGCAGCTTATATTCTAGCGGCACAGATACGCAGTATTTT.

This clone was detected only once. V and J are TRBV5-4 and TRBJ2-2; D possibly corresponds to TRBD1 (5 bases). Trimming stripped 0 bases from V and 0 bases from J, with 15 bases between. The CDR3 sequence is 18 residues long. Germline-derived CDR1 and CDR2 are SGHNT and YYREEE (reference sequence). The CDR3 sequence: CASSLGLVETANTGELFF. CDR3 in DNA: TGTGCCAGCAGCTTGGGATTAGTTGAGACAGCGAACACCGGGGAGCTGTTTTTT.

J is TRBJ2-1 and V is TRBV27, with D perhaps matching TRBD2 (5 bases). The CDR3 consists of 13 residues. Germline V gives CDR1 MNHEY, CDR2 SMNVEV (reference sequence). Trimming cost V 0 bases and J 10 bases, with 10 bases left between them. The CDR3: CASSLSATGEQFF. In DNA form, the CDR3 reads TGTGCCAGCAGTTTATCAGCCACGGGAGAGCAGTTCTTC.

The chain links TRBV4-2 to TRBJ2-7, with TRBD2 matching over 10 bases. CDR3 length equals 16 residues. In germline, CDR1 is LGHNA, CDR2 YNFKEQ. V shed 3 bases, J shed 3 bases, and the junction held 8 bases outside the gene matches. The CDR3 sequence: CASSHMGLALDYEQYF. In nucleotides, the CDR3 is TGTGCCAGCAGCCATATGGGACTAGCGTTAGACTACGAGCAGTACTTC.

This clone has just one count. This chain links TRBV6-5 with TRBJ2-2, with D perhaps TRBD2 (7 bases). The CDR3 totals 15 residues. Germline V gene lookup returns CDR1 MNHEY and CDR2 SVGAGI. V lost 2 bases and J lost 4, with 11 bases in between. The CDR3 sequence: CASSYLGGGTGELFF. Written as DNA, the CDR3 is TGTGCCAGCAGTTACCTAGGGGGGGGCACCGGGGAGCTGTTTTTT.

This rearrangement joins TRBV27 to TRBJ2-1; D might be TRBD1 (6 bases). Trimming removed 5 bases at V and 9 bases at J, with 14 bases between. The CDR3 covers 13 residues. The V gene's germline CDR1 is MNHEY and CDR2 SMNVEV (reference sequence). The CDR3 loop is CASSGQLAIEQFF. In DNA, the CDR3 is TGTGCCAGCAGTGGACAGTTGGCGATTGAGCAGTTCTTC.